The 25 T cell receptor beta chains in this list originate from one sample, sequenced in a study of blood T cell repertoires in COVID-19. Clones were sequenced by immunoSEQ multiplex PCR, and TCRdb holds only the in-frame ones, with some missing. The sample consists of approximately 190,000 clones, about 86% of them appearing once. Sequencing was performed on peripheral blood. Every receptor here comes from a man aged 25-40 years with active or convalescent COVID-19.

V is TRBV4-1 and J is TRBJ1-1; no definite D call. The V end was cut by 0 bases, the J end by 3 bases, with 20 bases between. The CDR3 length is 18 residues. Germline CDR1 reads MGHRA; CDR2 reads YSYEKL. CDR3 DNA: TGCGCCAGCAGCCAAGATCCCGTCGGGGTCCGGGTGGACACTGAAGCTTTCTTT. Amino acids: CASSQDPVGVRVDTEAFF.

Points on this clone: The same CDR3 also results from other DNA sequences found in this sample. The chain has TRBV5-1 and TRBJ2-1, with D possibly matching TRBD2 (5 bases). V gave up 0 bases and J gave up 0 bases, with 10 bases separating them. From germline, CDR1 is SGHRS and CDR2 YFSETQ. This CDR3 is built from 16 residues. Here the CDR3 reads CASSLGVGSSYNEQFF. For the CDR3, the DNA is TGCGCCAGCAGCTTGGGTGTGGGGAGCTCCTACAATGAGCAGTTCTTC.

As DNA, the CDR3 is TGTGCCAGCTCGACCGGGACTAGCGGGGTCACAGATACGCAGTATTTT. Residues: CASSTGTSGVTDTQYF. This chain connects TRBV18 to TRBJ2-3; TRBD2 aligns across 13 bases. Trimming removed 6 bases from V and 2 bases from J; junction bases left unmatched: 5. The CDR3 extends over 16 amino acids. The germline gives CDR1 KGHSH, CDR2 LQKENI. Together with reference TRBV18 and TRBJ2-3, the CDR3 gives the full variable domain: NAGVMQNPRHLVRRRGQEARLRCSPMKGHSHVYWYRQLPEEGLKFMVYLQKENIIDESGMPKERFSAEFPKEGPSILRIQQVVRGDSAAYFCASSTGTSGVTDTQYFGPGTRLTVL.

The J gene is TRBJ2-3, the V gene TRBV5-1; 7 bases line up with TRBD2. Germline V CDR1 and CDR2: SGHRS, YFSETQ. The junction had 10 bases not matched to a gene; V was cut back by 1 base and J by 2 bases. The CDR3 sequence is 17 residues long. CDR3 sequence (DNA): TGCGCCAGCAGCTTGTTTGGCTCTAGCGGAAACACAGATACGCAGTATTTT. Amino acids: CASSLFGSSGNTDTQYF. The complete variable domain, with remaining parts taken from reference TRBV5-1 and TRBJ2-3, reads KAGVTQTPRYLIKTRGQQVTLSCSPISGHRSVSWYQQTPGQGLQFLFEYFSETQRNKGNFPGRFSGRQFSNSRSEMNVSTLELGDSALYLCASSLFGSSGNTDTQYFGPGTRLTVL.

This clone was counted only a few times. This chain joins TRBV5-1 and TRBJ1-3; 8 positions agree with TRBD1. Germline V gene lookup returns CDR1 SGHRS and CDR2 YFSETQ. The CDR3 totals 18 residues. Germline trimming cut 5 bases from V and 2 bases from J; bases unmatched to any gene: 15. The CDR3 protein is CASRIRADRDFPGNTIYF. CDR3 coding DNA: TGCGCCAGCAGGATAAGGGCGGACAGGGACTTTCCTGGAAACACCATATATTTT.

The gene calls are TRBV5-4 and TRBJ2-1; weak D call: TRBD2 (6 bases). The V end lost 0 bases, the J end lost 9 bases, and 16 bases lay between the germline ends. Germline V lookup: CDR1 SGHNT, CDR2 YYREEE (reference sequence). The CDR3 is made up of 15 amino acids. The CDR3 DNA is TGTGCCAGCAGCTTGGTGACGGGAGTGGAAAGTGAGCAGTTCTTC. Protein: CASSLVTGVESEQFF.

This sequence joins TRBV4-1 and TRBJ2-5, with D perhaps matching TRBD1 (6 bases). This CDR3 is built from 16 residues. The V gene lost 0 bases and the J gene lost 4 bases, with 15 bases spanning the gap. CDR1 MGHRA and CDR2 YSYEKL come from the germline V gene. The CDR3 coding sequence is TGCGCCAGCAGCCAAGAATTACAGGGTGTTTTAGAGACCCAGTACTTC. It encodes CASSQELQGVLETQYF.

The genes are TRBV19 and TRBJ2-5, with D perhaps matching TRBD2 (6 bases). Germline assignment: CDR1 LNHDA and CDR2 SQIVND (reference sequence). The CDR3 extends over 15 amino acids. Between the trimmed V and J ends, which lost 6 bases and 5 bases, there was a span of 19 bases. CDR3 sequence: CASSREGGKVETQYF. The CDR3 coding sequence is TGTGCCAGTAGCCGCGAGGGCGGGAAGGTGGAGACCCAGTACTTC.

The rearrangement joins TRBV11-3 to TRBJ2-5, with 9 bases aligning to TRBD1. The J segment lost 5 bases and the V segment lost 0 bases, leaving 4 bases of the junction unmatched. CDR1 is SGHNT, CDR2 YENEEA, per germline. This CDR3 is built from 15 residues. CDR3 amino acids: CASSLENRGLETQYF. The CDR3 nucleotides read TGTGCCAGCAGCTTAGAAAACAGGGGGCTCGAGACCCAGTACTTC.

This sequence joins TRBV28 and TRBJ1-5, with TRBD1 identical over 11 bases. The CDR3 sequence is 17 residues long. CDR1 is MDHEN, CDR2 SYDVKM, per germline. V lost 6 bases and J lost 4; bases outside the gene matches: 11. The CDR3 sequence: CASSPGDGTGGNQPQHF. The CDR3 nucleotides are TGTGCCAGCAGCCCTGGGGATGGGACAGGGGGTAATCAGCCCCAGCATTTT.

The CDR3 DNA is TGTGCCAGCAGTTACTCGACTAGCGGGAGGAAGGGTGAGCAGTTCTTC. Protein sequence: CASSYSTSGRKGEQFF. This chain connects TRBV6-5 to TRBJ2-1, with 13 nucleotides matching TRBD2. CDR1 and CDR2 (germline): MNHEY, SVGAGI. This CDR3 is built from 16 residues. Losses at the gene ends were 0 bases for V and 9 bases for J; bases not matched to a gene: 5.

This clone was picked up one time. The chain couples TRBV28 to TRBJ1-1; D may be TRBD1 (6 bases). The V end was cut by 7 bases, the J end by 2 bases, with 23 bases between. Germline V gene data show CDR1 as MDHEN and CDR2 as SYDVKM. There are 17 residues in the CDR3. The DNA for the CDR3 is TGTGCCAGCACTGGGGCAGGGGAGGGTCAGGACAACACTGAAGCTTTCTTT. Its protein is CASTGAGEGQDNTEAFF.

The chain couples TRBV6-5 to TRBJ1-1; no firm D call. Germline loops: CDR1 MNHEY, CDR2 SVGAGI. The CDR3 loop spans 11 amino acids. With 0 bases removed from V and 8 bases from J, the gap between germline ends came to 4 bases. CDR3 sequence: CASSYSREAFF. The CDR3 bases are TGTGCCAGCAGTTACTCGAGGGAAGCTTTCTTT.

The chain combines TRBV28 with TRBJ2-4, with 10 positions matching TRBD2. V dropped 4 bases and J dropped 5; count of bases not matched to a gene: 11. Germline V gene data show CDR1 as MDHEN and CDR2 as SYDVKM. There are 17 residues in the CDR3. DNA of the CDR3: TGTGCCAGCAGTTACGGGGGGGCCGGACTAGCGGAAAACATTCAGTACTTC. Translation: CASSYGGAGLAENIQYF. Looking up the rest from reference TRBV28 and TRBJ2-4 gives the full variable domain: DVKVTQSSRYLVKRTGEKVFLECVQDMDHENMFWYRQDPGLGLRLIYFSYDVKMKEKGDIPEGYSVSREKKERFSLILESASTNQTSMYLCASSYGGAGLAENIQYFGAGTRLSVL.

The chain recombines TRBV5-1 with TRBJ1-1; a weak D match, TRBD1 (5 bases). Trimming cost V 5 bases and J 0 bases, with 11 bases left between them. CDR1 SGHRS and CDR2 YFSETQ come from the germline V gene. This CDR3 is 14 amino acids long. CDR3 sequence: CASSPYRMNTEAFF. CDR3 in DNA: TGCGCCAGCAGTCCATACAGGATGAACACTGAAGCTTTCTTT.

The V call is TRBV5-4, the J call TRBJ2-7, with 9 bases lining up with TRBD1. V lost 4 bases, J lost 2 bases, and 7 bases stayed unmatched. CDR3 length: 15 residues. From germline, CDR1 is SGHNT and CDR2 YYREEE (reference sequence). DNA for the CDR3: TGTGCCAGCAGCGCGTCCGGGACAGGGACCTACGAGCAGTACGTC. It is translated as CASSASGTGTYEQYV.

The rearrangement joins TRBV11-3 to TRBJ2-1; tentative D call: TRBD2 (6 bases). CDR3 length: 13 residues. Germline V gene data show CDR1 as SGHNT and CDR2 as YENEEA. Trimming shortened V by 3 bases and J by 4 bases, and 7 bases separated the two germline ends. Here the CDR3 DNA reads TGTGCCAGCAGCTTTAGCGGTTACAATGAGCAGTTCTTC. Translating gives CASSFSGYNEQFF.

CDR3 protein: CASSFQRSEQYF. CDR3 sequence (DNA): TGTGCCAGCAGCTTCCAGCGGAGCGAGCAGTACTTC. This chain links TRBV11-3 with TRBJ2-7; tentative D call: TRBD2 (5 bases). CDR1 is SGHNT and CDR2 is YENEEA in the germline V gene. The CDR3 runs to 12 residues. V was clipped by 3 bases and J by 6 bases, with 9 bases between them.

The chain carries TRBV6-6 and TRBJ2-3; maybe TRBD1 (5 bases). V was trimmed by 7 bases and J by 0 bases, leaving 11 bases between them. The CDR3 sequence is 14 residues long. The V gene's germline CDR1 is MNHNY and CDR2 SVGAGI (reference sequence). The CDR3 nucleotides read TGTGCCAGCAATTGGGGCGGAAGCACAGATACGCAGTATTTT. It codes for CASNWGGSTDTQYF.

V gene TRBV14 combines with J gene TRBJ2-2, with D tentatively TRBD1 (6 bases). The germline V gene has CDR1 SGHDN and CDR2 FVKESK. CDR3 size: 15 residues. Trimming cost V 6 bases and J 3 bases, with 14 bases left between them. Here the CDR3 DNA reads TGTGCCAGCAGGGCTCAGGGGACGTACACCGGGGAGCTGTTTTTT. It yields the protein CASRAQGTYTGELFF.

The V call is TRBV9, the J call TRBJ1-6; D is perhaps TRBD1 (6 bases). The CDR3 covers 16 residues. Germline CDR1 and CDR2: SGDLS and YYNGEE. Trimming pared 5 bases from V and 7 bases from J, leaving 19 bases between. The chain's CDR3 is CASSAGTPGGNSPLHF. The CDR3, as DNA: TGTGCCAGCAGTGCCGGGACACCAGGCGGGAATTCACCCCTCCACTTT.

This clone was counted between two and nine times. The chain combines TRBV27 with TRBJ1-3; TRBD1 matches at 7 bases. With 4 bases clipped from V and 2 bases from J, the junction kept 8 bases outside the gene matches. Looked up from germline, CDR1 is MNHEY and CDR2 is SMNVEV (reference sequence). The CDR3 covers 16 residues. CDR3 loop: CASSSMQGEAGNTIYF. CDR3 DNA sequence: TGTGCCAGCAGTTCGATGCAGGGGGAAGCTGGAAACACCATATATTTT.

V gene TRBV28 combines with J gene TRBJ2-7; 8 bases match TRBD1. The CDR3 runs 15 residues. From germline, CDR1 is MDHEN and CDR2 SYDVKM. J gave up 2 bases and V 4 bases, and 7 bases lay outside the gene matches. CDR3 coding DNA: TGTGCCAGCAGTTCGACAGGGGAATCCCCCTACGAGCAGTACGTC. This sequence encodes CASSSTGESPYEQYV.

This clone was recorded once. The chain carries TRBV7-9 and TRBJ2-1, with 13 bases identical to TRBD2. With V trimmed by 5 bases and J by 2 bases, 3 bases remained unmatched. The CDR3 sequence is 16 residues long. Germline lookup yields CDR1 SEHNR and CDR2 FQNEAQ (reference sequence). As DNA, the CDR3 is TGTGCCAGCAGCCGGACTAGCGGGAGTACCTACAATGAGCAGTTCTTC. Translating gives CASSRTSGSTYNEQFF. Full variable domain (remainder filled in from reference TRBV7-9 and TRBJ2-1): DTGVSQNPRHKITKRGQNVTFRCDPISEHNRLYWYRQTLGQGPEFLTYFQNEAQLEKSRLLSDRFSAERPKGSFSTLEIQRTEQGDSAMYLCASSRTSGSTYNEQFFGPGTRLTVL.

This clone was observed a handful of times. The chain couples TRBV7-2 to TRBJ1-3; weak D call: TRBD1 (6 bases). Germline V gives CDR1 SGHTA, CDR2 FQGNSA. Trimming took off 5 bases at V and 2 bases at J, with 13 bases between the two ends. The CDR3 runs 15 residues. The CDR3 nucleotides are TGTGCCAGCAGCCGGGCAGAGGGGGCTGGAAACACCATATATTTT. Protein sequence: CASSRAEGAGNTIYF. The full variable domain, rest sourced from reference TRBV7-2 and TRBJ1-3, is GAGVSQSPSNKVTEKGKDVELRCDPISGHTALYWYRQSLGQGLEFLIYFQGNSAPDKSGLPSDRFSAERTGGSVSTLTIQRTQQEDSAVYLCASSRAEGAGNTIYFGEGSWLTVV.